A single sample is the source of the 10 T cell receptor beta chains below, sequenced in a study of T cell changes during pregnancy in multiple sclerosis. Assay used: immunoSEQ multiplex PCR; TCRdb lists only in-frame clones, some missing. This sample has roughly 80,000 clones, with approximately 94% found just once. The sequencing used peripheral blood, collected after pregnancy. These receptors originate from a female donor in good health, enrolled as a control in a pregnancy study.

The CDR3 region has the DNA TGTGCCAGCAGCTTAAGTCGGACAGGGCCTTACAATGAGCAGTTCTTC. Translated: CASSLSRTGPYNEQFF. The chain recombines TRBV7-3 with TRBJ2-1; 8 nucleotides match TRBD1. The germline V gene encodes CDR1 SGHTA and CDR2 FQGTGA. CDR3 length equals 16 residues. J lost 4 bases, V lost 1 base, and 6 bases had no gene match.

This clone was counted between two and nine times. The genes are TRBV27 and TRBJ1-5; 9 bases line up with TRBD1. J lost 7 bases, V lost 3 bases, and 4 bases had no gene match. This CDR3 spans 14 amino acids. CDR1 is MNHEY, CDR2 SMNVEV, per germline (reference sequence). Here the CDR3 DNA reads TGTGCCAGCAGTTTGGACAGGGGCCAACAGCCCCAGCATTTT. This codes for CASSLDRGQQPQHF.

The gene calls are TRBV9 and TRBJ1-4; 7 bases fit TRBD1. Trimming removed 3 bases from V and 5 bases from J; junction bases left unmatched: 4. This CDR3 has 14 amino acids. Germline V gene sequence: CDR1 SGDLS, CDR2 YYNGEE. CDR3 in DNA: TGTGCCAGCAGCGCGGGGACAGTAAATGAAAAACTGTTTTTT. Its protein product is CASSAGTVNEKLFF.

This clone appeared a single time. The chain recombines TRBV5-4 with TRBJ1-3; D gene unclear. Germline CDR1 is SGHNT and CDR2 is YYREEE (reference sequence). This CDR3 has 15 residues. The V end lost 5 bases, the J end lost 4 bases, and 16 bases lay between the germline ends. The CDR3 spells CASSPGGVTGNTIYF. In DNA form, the CDR3 reads TGTGCCAGCAGTCCGGGCGGGGTAACAGGAAACACCATATATTTT.

This chain connects TRBV19 to TRBJ1-5; 7 bases are shared with TRBD1. This CDR3 is 15 amino acids long. Germline V gene sequence: CDR1 LNHDA, CDR2 SQIVND (reference sequence). Trimming at V came to 6 bases and at J to 1 base, leaving 6 bases not matched to a gene. The CDR3 sequence is CASRIQGNSNQPQHF. CDR3 nucleotide sequence: TGTGCCAGTAGGATACAGGGGAACAGCAATCAGCCCCAGCATTTT.

J is TRBJ2-3 and V is TRBV20-1; D is perhaps TRBD1 (5 bases). Germline CDR1 reads DFQATT; CDR2 reads SNEGSKA (reference sequence). The CDR3 contains 11 residues. Trimming shortened V by 7 bases and J by 5 bases, and 10 bases separated the two germline ends. The CDR3 nucleotides are TGCAGTGTGGGGCGCGAAGATACGCAGTATTTT. As protein: CSVGREDTQYF.

This clone was counted at least ten times. This chain links TRBV30 with TRBJ2-2; tentatively, D is TRBD1 (6 bases). In germline, CDR1 is GTSNPN, CDR2 SVGIG (reference sequence). The CDR3 spans 15 residues. V dropped 0 bases and J dropped 3 bases, with 11 bases sitting between them. The CDR3 region is CAWSVPTGHTGELFF. The CDR3 bases are TGTGCCTGGAGTGTACCCACAGGGCACACCGGGGAGCTGTTTTTT.

V is TRBV7-2 and J is TRBJ2-3; unclear D gene. The CDR3 is 16 residues long. Germline loops: CDR1 SGHTA, CDR2 FQGNSA. V lost 5 bases, J lost 1 base, and 16 bases lay in between. The CDR3, as DNA: TGTGCCAGCAGCCCCATTTTATTGAGCGGCACAGATACGCAGTATTTT. Translating gives CASSPILLSGTDTQYF.

V and J are TRBV7-9 and TRBJ2-7; 8 bases are shared with TRBD2. CDR1 is SEHNR, CDR2 FQNEAQ, per germline (reference sequence). J gave up 0 bases and V 5 bases, and 3 bases lay outside the gene matches. This CDR3 region has 14 residues. The CDR3 region has the DNA TGTGCCAGCAGCCCTAGCGGGTACTCCTACGAGCAGTACTTC. It yields the protein CASSPSGYSYEQYF.

The rearrangement joins TRBV28 to TRBJ1-4; 7 nucleotides align to TRBD1. The CDR3 is made up of 15 amino acids. With 5 bases clipped from V and 4 bases from J, the junction kept 7 bases outside the gene matches. CDR1 and CDR2 from the germline V gene are MDHEN and SYDVKM. In nucleotides, the CDR3 is TGTGCCAGCAGTCCAGGGACAGCTTATAATGAAAAACTGTTTTTT. Protein: CASSPGTAYNEKLFF.